Listed here are 9 T cell receptor beta chains from one sample, sequenced in a study of cytomegalovirus exposure and HLA in healthy donors. Generated by immunoSEQ multiplex PCR, the TCRdb table keeps only in-frame clones and is missing some. The profile shows 60,000 to 85,000 clones, 96% of them singletons. The material sequenced was PBMCs. Receptor source: a woman aged 18-29 years in good health and CMV-seropositive.

This clone appeared a few times. The chain recombines TRBV7-2 with TRBJ2-7; TRBD1 agrees at 9 bases. This CDR3 has 16 amino acids. Per the germline V gene, CDR1 is SGHTA and CDR2 is FQGNSA. J gave up 4 bases and V 5 bases, and 12 bases lay outside the gene matches. This chain's CDR3 is CASSDGTGGASYEQYF. Written as DNA, the CDR3 is TGTGCCAGCAGCGATGGAACAGGGGGCGCGAGTTACGAGCAGTACTTC.

The chain uses TRBV28 and TRBJ2-5; 7 nucleotides align to TRBD2. CDR1 and CDR2 (germline): MDHEN, SYDVKM. CDR3 length equals 16 residues. V lost 2 bases to trimming and J lost 0 bases; unmatched junction nucleotides: 6. CDR3 nucleotide sequence: TGTGCCAGCAGTTTACGGTTGGGACTACACCAAGAGACCCAGTACTTC. Translation gives CASSLRLGLHQETQYF. Variable domain in full (rest from reference TRBV28 and TRBJ2-5): DVKVTQSSRYLVKRTGEKVFLECVQDMDHENMFWYRQDPGLGLRLIYFSYDVKMKEKGDIPEGYSVSREKKERFSLILESASTNQTSMYLCASSLRLGLHQETQYFGPGTRLLVL.

V is TRBV6-5 and J is TRBJ2-7; TRBD2 might be the D (5 bases). The CDR3 spans 13 residues. The germline V and J ends were trimmed by 5 bases and 3 bases, with 11 bases remaining between them. The germline V gene encodes CDR1 MNHEY and CDR2 SVGAGI. CDR3 nucleotide sequence: TGTGCCAGCAGTCCCGTCGGGGTCTACGAGCAGTACTTC. Translated, it gives CASSPVGVYEQYF.

V is TRBV5-4 and J is TRBJ2-3; TRBD2 aligns across 13 bases. CDR3 length: 16 amino acids. The ends lost 0 bases at V and 7 bases at J; junction bases unmatched: 5. Germline V gene sequence: CDR1 SGHNT, CDR2 YYREEE (reference sequence). Here the CDR3 DNA reads TGTGCCAGCAGCTTGGGACTAGCGGGAGGAGTAAATACGCAGTATTTT. Translated, it gives CASSLGLAGGVNTQYF.

V and J are TRBV4-3 and TRBJ1-1; 8 bases match TRBD1. Germline assignment: CDR1 LGHNA and CDR2 YSLEER. The CDR3 runs to 15 residues. V was pared by 0 bases and J by 11 bases, with 11 bases of the junction left unmatched. CDR3 sequence reads: CASSQERTGFVRAFF. DNA of the CDR3: TGCGCCAGCAGCCAAGAAAGGACAGGGTTCGTGCGGGCTTTCTTT.

This chain connects TRBV7-8 to TRBJ2-2; tentatively, D is TRBD2 (6 bases). Trimming took off 2 bases at V and 1 base at J, with 8 bases between the two ends. The CDR3 extends over 15 amino acids. Germline V lookup: CDR1 SGHVS, CDR2 FQNEAQ. The DNA for the CDR3 is TGTGCCAGCAGCTTAAGGCGGGGGAACACCGGGGAGCTGTTTTTT. It yields the protein CASSLRRGNTGELFF.

The chain is built from TRBV9 and TRBJ2-3; a weak D match, TRBD2 (5 bases). This CDR3 comprises 13 residues. Trimming cost V 0 bases and J 11 bases, with 13 bases left between them. CDR1 SGDLS and CDR2 YYNGEE come from the germline V gene. The CDR3 sequence: CASSVDGVGGQYF. The CDR3 DNA reads as TGTGCCAGCAGCGTAGACGGGGTAGGTGGGCAGTATTTT. The entire variable domain, with the rest obtained from reference TRBV9 and TRBJ2-3, is as follows: DSGVTQTPKHLITATGQRVTLRCSPRSGDLSVYWYQQSLDQGLQFLIQYYNGEERAKGNILERFSAQQFPDLHSELNLSSLELGDSALYFCASSVDGVGGQYFGPGTRLTVL.

The chain joins TRBV28 to TRBJ2-2; no reliable D call. This CDR3 spans 15 amino acids. V lost 0 bases to trimming and J lost 0 bases, with 5 bases between them. CDR1 and CDR2 from the germline V gene are MDHEN and SYDVKM. In DNA form, the CDR3 reads TGTGCCAGCAGTTTATGGCAGGCGAACACCGGGGAGCTGTTTTTT. Amino acid sequence: CASSLWQANTGELFF. The whole variable domain, remainder taken from reference TRBV28 and TRBJ2-2, is DVKVTQSSRYLVKRTGEKVFLECVQDMDHENMFWYRQDPGLGLRLIYFSYDVKMKEKGDIPEGYSVSREKKERFSLILESASTNQTSMYLCASSLWQANTGELFFGEGSRLTVL.

The J gene is TRBJ2-1, the V gene TRBV5-1; weak D call: TRBD2 (5 bases). Germline CDR1 is SGHRS and CDR2 is YFSETQ. Deletions cut 4 bases from V and 1 base from J, with 18 bases between. CDR3 length equals 17 residues. CDR3 protein: CASSPEPPGSSYNEQFF. The CDR3 nucleotides are TGCGCCAGCAGCCCCGAACCACCGGGATCATCCTACAATGAGCAGTTCTTC.